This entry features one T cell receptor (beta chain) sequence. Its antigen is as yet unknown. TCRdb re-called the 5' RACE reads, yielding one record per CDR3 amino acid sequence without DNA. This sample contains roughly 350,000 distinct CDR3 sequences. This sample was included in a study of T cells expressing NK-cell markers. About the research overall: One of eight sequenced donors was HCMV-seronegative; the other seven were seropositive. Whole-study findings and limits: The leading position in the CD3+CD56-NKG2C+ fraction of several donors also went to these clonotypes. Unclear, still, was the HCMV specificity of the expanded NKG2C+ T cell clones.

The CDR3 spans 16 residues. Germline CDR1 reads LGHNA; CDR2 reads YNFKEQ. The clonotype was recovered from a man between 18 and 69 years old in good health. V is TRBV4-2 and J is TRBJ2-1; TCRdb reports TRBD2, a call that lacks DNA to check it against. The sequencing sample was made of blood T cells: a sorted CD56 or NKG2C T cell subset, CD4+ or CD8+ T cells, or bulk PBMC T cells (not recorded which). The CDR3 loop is CASSQALANSYNEQFF.